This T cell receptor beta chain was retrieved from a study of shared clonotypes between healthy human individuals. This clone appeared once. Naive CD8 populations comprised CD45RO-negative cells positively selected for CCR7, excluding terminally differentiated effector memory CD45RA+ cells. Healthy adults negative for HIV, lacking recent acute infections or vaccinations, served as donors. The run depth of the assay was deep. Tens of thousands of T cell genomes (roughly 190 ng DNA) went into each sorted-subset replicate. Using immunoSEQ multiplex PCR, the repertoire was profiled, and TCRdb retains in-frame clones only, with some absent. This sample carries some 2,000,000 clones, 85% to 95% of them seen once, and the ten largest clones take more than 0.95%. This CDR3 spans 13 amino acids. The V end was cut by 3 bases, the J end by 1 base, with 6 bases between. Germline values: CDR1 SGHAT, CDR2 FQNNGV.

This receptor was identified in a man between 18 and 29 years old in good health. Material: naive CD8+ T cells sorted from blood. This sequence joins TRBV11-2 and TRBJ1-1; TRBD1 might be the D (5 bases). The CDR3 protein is CASSFTGNTEAFF. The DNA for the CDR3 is TGTGCCAGCAGCTTTACAGGGAACACTGAAGCTTTCTTT.